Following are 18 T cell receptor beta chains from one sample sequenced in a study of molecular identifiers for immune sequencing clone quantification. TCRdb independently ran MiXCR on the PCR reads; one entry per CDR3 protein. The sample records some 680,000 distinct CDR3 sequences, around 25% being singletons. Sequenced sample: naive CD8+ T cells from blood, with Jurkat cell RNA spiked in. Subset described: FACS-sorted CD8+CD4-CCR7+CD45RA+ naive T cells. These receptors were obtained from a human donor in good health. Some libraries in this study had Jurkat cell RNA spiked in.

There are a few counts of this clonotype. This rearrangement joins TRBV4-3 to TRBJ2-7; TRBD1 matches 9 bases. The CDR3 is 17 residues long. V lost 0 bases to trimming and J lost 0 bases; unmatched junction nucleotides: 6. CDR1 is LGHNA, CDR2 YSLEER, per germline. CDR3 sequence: CASSQDRGQGRSYEQYF. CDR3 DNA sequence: TGCGCCAGCAGCCAAGATAGGGGACAGGGTCGCTCCTACGAGCAGTACTTC.

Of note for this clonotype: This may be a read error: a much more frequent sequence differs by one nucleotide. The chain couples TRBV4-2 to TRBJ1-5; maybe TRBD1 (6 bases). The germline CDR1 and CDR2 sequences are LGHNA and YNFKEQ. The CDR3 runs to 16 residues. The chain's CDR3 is CASGQDFTGRNQPQHF. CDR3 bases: TGTGCCAGCGGCCAAGATTTTACAGGGAGGAATCAGCCCCAGCATTTT.

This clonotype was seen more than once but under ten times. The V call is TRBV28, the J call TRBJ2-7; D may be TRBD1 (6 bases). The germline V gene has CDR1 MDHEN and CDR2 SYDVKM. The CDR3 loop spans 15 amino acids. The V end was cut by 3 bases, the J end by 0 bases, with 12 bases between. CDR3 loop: CASSLSTGSSYEQYF. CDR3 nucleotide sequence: TGTGCCAGCAGTTTGAGTACAGGGAGCTCCTACGAGCAGTACTTC.

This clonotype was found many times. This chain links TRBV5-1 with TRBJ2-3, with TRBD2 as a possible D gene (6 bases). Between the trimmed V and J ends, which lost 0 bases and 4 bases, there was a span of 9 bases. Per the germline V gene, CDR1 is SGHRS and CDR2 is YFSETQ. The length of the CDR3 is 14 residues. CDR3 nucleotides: TGCGCCAGCAGCTTGGGACTAGAAGCAGATACGCAGTATTTT. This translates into CASSLGLEADTQYF.

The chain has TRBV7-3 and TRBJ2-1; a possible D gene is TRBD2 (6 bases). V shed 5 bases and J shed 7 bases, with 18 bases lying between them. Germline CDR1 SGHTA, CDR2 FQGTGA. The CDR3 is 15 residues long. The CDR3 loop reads CASSPHPGVINEQFF. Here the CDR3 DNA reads TGTGCCAGCAGCCCCCATCCGGGAGTTATAAATGAGCAGTTCTTC. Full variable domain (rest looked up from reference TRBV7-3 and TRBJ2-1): GAGVSQTPSNKVTEKGKYVELRCDPISGHTALYWYRQSLGQGPEFLIYFQGTGAADDSGLPNDRFFAVRPEGSVSTLKIQRTERGDSAVYLCASSPHPGVINEQFFGPGTRLTVL.

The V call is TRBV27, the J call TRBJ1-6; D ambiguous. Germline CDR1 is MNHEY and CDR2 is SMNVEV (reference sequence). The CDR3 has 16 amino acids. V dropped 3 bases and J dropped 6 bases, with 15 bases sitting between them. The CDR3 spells CASSLLVAGLNSPLHF. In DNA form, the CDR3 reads TGTGCCAGCAGTTTGCTCGTGGCAGGCCTTAATTCACCCCTCCACTTT.

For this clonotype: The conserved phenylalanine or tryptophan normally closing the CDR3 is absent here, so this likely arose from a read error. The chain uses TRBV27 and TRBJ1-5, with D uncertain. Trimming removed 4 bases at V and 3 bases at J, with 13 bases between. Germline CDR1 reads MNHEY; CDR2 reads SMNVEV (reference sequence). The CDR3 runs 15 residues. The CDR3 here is CASSSPGFANQPQHS. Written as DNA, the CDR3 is TGTGCCAGCAGTTCCCCAGGTTTTGCCAATCAGCCCCAGCATTCT.

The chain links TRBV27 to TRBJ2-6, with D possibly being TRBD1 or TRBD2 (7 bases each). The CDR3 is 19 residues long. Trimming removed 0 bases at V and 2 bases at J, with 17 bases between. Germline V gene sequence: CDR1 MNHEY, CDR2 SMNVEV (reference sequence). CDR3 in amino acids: CASSLSGRGGGPGANVLTF. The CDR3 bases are TGTGCCAGCAGTTTATCGGGCCGGGGAGGGGGCCCTGGGGCCAACGTCCTGACTTTC.

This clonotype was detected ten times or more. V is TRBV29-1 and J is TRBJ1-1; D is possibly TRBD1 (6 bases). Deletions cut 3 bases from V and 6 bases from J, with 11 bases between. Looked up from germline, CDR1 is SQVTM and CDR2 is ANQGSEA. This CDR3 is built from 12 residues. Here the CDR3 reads CSVDQGSAEAFF. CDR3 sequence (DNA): TGCAGCGTTGATCAGGGGTCTGCTGAAGCTTTCTTT.

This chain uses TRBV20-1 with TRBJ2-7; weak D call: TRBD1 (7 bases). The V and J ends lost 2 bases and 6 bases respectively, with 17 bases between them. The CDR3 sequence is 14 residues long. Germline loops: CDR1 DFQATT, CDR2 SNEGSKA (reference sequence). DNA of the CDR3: TGCAGTGCTAGACAGGGGGGCGCCGGGGGCGAGCAGTACTTC. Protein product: CSARQGGAGGEQYF.

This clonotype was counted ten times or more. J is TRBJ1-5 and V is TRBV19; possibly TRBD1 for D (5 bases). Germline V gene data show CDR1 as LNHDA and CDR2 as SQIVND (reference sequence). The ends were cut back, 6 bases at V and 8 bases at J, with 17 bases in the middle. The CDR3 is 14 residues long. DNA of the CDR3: TGTGCCAGTAGCCGGGGGTCTATGAGCGAGCCCCAGCATTTT. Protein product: CASSRGSMSEPQHF.

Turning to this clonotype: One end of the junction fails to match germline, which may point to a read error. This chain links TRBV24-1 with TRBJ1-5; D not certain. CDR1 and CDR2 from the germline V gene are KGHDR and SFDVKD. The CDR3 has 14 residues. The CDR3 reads CAASERGRNQPQHF. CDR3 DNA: TGTGCCGCCAGTGAACGAGGGAGAAATCAGCCCCAGCATTTT.

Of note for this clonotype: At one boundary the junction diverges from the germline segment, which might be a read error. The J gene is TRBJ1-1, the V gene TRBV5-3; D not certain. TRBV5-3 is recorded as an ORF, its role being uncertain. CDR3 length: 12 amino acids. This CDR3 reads CASSLGGKEAFF. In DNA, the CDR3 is TGTGCCAGCAGCTTGGGTGGTAAGGAAGCTTTCTTT.

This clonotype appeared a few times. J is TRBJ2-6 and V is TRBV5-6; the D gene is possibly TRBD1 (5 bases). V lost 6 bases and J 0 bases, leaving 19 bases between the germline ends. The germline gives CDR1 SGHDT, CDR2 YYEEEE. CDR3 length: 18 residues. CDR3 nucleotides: TGTGCCAGCACCACTCAGGACACTATCTTCTCTGGGGCCAACGTCCTGACTTTC. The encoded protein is CASTTQDTIFSGANVLTF. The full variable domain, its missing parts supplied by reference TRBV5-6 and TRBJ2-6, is DAGVTQSPTHLIKTRGQQVTLRCSPKSGHDTVSWYQQALGQGPQFIFQYYEEEERQRGNFPDRFSGHQFPNYSSELNVNALLLGDSALYLCASTTQDTIFSGANVLTFGAGSRLTVL.

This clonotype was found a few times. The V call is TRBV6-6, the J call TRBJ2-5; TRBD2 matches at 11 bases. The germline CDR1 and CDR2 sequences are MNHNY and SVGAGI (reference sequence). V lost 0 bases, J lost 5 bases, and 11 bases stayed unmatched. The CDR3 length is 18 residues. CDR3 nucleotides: TGTGCCAGCAGTTACTCGATCCTAACTAGCGGGAGAGGTGAGACCCAGTACTTC. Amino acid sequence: CASSYSILTSGRGETQYF.

For the CDR3, the DNA is TGTGCCAGCAGCGAGGACGTCTCCTACGAGCAGTACTTC. This translates into CASSEDVSYEQYF. V and J are TRBV5-5 and TRBJ2-7; D gene ambiguous. CDR3 length equals 13 residues. From germline, CDR1 is SGHKS and CDR2 YYEKEE (reference sequence). Trimming took off 4 bases at V and 0 bases at J, with 8 bases between the two ends.

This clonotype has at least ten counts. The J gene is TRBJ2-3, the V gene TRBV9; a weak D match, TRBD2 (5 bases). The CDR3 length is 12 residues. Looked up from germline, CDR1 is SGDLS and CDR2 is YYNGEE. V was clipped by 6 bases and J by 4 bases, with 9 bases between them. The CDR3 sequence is CASTPGSDTQYF. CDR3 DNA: TGTGCCAGCACCCCGGGGTCAGATACGCAGTATTTT.

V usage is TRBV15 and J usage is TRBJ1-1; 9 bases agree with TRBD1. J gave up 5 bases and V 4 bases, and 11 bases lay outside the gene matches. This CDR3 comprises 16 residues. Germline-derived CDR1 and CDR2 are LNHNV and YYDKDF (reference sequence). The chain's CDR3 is CATSTQTDRGSTEAFF. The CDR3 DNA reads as TGTGCCACCAGCACCCAAACTGACAGGGGGTCGACTGAAGCTTTCTTT.